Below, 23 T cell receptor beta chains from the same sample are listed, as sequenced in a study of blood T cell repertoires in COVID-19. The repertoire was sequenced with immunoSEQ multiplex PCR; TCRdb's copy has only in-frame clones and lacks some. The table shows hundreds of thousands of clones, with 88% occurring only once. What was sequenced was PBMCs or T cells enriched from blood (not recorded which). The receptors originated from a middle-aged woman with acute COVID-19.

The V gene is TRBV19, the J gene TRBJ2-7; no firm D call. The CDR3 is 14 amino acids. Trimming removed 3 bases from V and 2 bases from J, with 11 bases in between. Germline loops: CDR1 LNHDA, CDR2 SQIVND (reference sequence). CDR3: CASSIGRTTYEQYF. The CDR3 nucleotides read TGTGCCAGTAGTATTGGGCGTACGACCTACGAGCAGTACTTC.

In nucleotides, the CDR3 is TGCGCCAGCAGCCCCGGGACACCAAACACCGGGGAGCTGTTTTTT. It is translated as CASSPGTPNTGELFF. The chain combines TRBV5-1 with TRBJ2-2; D may be TRBD1 (6 bases). Germline V gives CDR1 SGHRS, CDR2 YFSETQ. This CDR3 has 15 residues. V was shortened by 4 bases and J by 2 bases, with 12 bases between the two germline ends.

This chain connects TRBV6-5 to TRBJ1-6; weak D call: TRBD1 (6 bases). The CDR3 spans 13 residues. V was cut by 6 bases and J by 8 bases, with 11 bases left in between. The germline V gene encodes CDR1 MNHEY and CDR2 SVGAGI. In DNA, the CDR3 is TGTGCCAGCAGCCGGGACACGTATTCACCCCTCCACTTT. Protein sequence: CASSRDTYSPLHF.

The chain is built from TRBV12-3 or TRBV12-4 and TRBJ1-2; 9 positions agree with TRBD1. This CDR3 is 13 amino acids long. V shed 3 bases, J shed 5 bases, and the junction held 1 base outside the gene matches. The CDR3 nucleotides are TGTGCCAGCAGTTTTGGGACAGGGTATGGCTACACCTTC. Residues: CASSFGTGYGYTF.

CDR3 in amino acids: CASSLVRTGPLHF. The CDR3, as DNA: TGTGCCAGCAGCTTAGTTCGGACAGGGCCCCTCCACTTT. The J gene is TRBJ1-6, the V gene TRBV11-2; 8 positions agree with TRBD1. CDR1 SGHAT and CDR2 FQNNGV come from the germline V gene. Trimming cost V 1 base and J 13 bases; bases outside gene matches: 3. The CDR3 consists of 13 residues.

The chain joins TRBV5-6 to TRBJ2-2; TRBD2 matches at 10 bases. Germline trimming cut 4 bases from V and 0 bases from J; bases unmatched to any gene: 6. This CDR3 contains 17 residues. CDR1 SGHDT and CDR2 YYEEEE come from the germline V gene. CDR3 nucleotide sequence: TGTGCCAGCAGCCGCAGCCTAGCGGGGGCGAACACCGGGGAGCTGTTTTTT. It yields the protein CASSRSLAGANTGELFF.

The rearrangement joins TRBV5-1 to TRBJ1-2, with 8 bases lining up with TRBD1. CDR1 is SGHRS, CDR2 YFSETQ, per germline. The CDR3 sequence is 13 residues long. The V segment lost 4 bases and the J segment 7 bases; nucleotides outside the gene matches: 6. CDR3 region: CASSLGTGRGYTF. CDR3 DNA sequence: TGCGCCAGCAGCCTAGGGACAGGCCGTGGCTACACCTTC.

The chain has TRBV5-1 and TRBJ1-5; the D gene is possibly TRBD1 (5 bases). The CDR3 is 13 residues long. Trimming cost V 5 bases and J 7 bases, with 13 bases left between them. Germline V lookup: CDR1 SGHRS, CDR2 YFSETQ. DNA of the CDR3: TGCGCCAGCAGGGGCAGGGAAGGGCAGCCCCAGCATTTT. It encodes CASRGREGQPQHF.

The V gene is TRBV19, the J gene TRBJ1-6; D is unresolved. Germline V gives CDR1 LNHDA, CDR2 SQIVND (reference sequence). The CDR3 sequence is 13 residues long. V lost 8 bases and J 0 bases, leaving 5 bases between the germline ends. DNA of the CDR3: TGTGCCAGTGAGAGCTCCTATAATTCACCCCTCCACTTT. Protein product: CASESSYNSPLHF.

DNA for the CDR3: TGTGCCAGCAGGGTTTTCAGGGCCCACAATGAGCAGTTCTTC. It yields the protein CASRVFRAHNEQFF. The gene calls are TRBV4-2 and TRBJ2-1; D perhaps matches TRBD1 (5 bases). Trimming pared 6 bases from V and 5 bases from J, leaving 14 bases between. The CDR3 is made up of 14 amino acids. Germline V gene data show CDR1 as LGHNA and CDR2 as YNFKEQ.

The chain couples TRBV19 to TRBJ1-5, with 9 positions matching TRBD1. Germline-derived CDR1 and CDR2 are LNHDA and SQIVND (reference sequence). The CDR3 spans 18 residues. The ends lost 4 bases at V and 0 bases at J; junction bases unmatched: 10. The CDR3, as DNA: TGTGCCAGTAGTAGACCGGGACAGGGCACGGGTAGCAATCAGCCCCAGCATTTT. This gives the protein CASSRPGQGTGSNQPQHF.

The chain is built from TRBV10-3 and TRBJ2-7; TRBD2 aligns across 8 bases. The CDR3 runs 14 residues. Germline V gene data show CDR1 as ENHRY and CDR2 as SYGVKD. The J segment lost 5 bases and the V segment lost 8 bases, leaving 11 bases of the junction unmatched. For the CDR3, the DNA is TGTGCCATCGCCCCGGGGGGGCAATCGGACGAGCAGTACTTC. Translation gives CAIAPGGQSDEQYF.

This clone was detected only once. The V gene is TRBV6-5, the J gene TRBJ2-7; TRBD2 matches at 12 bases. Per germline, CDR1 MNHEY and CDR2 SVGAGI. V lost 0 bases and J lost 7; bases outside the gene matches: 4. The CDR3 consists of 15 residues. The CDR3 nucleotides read TGTGCCAGCAGTTACTCCCTAGCGGGGGGGCGAGAGCAGTACTTC. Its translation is CASSYSLAGGREQYF.

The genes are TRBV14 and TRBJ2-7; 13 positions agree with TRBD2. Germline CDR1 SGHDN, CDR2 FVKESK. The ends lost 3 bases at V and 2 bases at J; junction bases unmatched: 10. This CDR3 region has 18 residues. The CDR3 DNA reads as TGTGCCAGCAGCCACCCGGGACTAGCGGGGTTCAAACCCTACGAGCAGTACTTC. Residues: CASSHPGLAGFKPYEQYF.

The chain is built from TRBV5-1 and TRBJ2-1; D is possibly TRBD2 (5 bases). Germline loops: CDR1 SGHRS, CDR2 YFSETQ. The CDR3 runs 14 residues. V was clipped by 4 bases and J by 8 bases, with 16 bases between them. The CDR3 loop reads CASSPASGAYEQFF. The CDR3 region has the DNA TGCGCCAGCAGCCCCGCAAGCGGCGCCTATGAGCAGTTCTTC.

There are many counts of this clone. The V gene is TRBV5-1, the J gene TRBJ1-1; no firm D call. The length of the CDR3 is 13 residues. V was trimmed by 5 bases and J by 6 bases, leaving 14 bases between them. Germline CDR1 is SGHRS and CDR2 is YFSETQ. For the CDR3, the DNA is TGCGCCAGCAGGGCAGGTTTGAATCCTGAAGCTTTCTTT. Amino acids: CASRAGLNPEAFF.

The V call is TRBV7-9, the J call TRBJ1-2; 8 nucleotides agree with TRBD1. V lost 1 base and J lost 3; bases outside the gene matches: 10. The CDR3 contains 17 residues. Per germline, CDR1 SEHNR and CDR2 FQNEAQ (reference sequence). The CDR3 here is CASSLGGGQGFDYGYTF. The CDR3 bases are TGTGCCAGCAGCTTAGGAGGTGGACAGGGCTTCGACTATGGCTACACCTTC.

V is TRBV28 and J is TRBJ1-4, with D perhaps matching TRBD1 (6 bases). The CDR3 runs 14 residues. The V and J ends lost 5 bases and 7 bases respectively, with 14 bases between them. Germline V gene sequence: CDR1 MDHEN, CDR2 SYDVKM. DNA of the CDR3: TGTGCCAGCAGTGTTATCGGGGGGGCTGAAAAACTGTTTTTT. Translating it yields CASSVIGGAEKLFF. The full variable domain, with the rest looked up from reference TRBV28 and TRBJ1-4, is DVKVTQSSRYLVKRTGEKVFLECVQDMDHENMFWYRQDPGLGLRLIYFSYDVKMKEKGDIPEGYSVSREKKERFSLILESASTNQTSMYLCASSVIGGAEKLFFGSGTQLSVL.

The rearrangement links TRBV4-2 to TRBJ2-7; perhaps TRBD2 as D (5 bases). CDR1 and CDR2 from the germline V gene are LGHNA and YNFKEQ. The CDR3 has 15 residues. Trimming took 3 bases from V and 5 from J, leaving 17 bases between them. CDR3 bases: TGTGCCAGCAGCCACCTTAGACCATCGGAGGACGAGCAGTACTTC. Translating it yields CASSHLRPSEDEQYF.

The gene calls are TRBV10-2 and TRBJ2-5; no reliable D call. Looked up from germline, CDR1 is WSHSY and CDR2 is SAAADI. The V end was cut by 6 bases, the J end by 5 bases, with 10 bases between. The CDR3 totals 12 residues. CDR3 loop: CASRGQVETQYF. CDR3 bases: TGCGCCAGCAGGGGCCAGGTGGAGACCCAGTACTTC.

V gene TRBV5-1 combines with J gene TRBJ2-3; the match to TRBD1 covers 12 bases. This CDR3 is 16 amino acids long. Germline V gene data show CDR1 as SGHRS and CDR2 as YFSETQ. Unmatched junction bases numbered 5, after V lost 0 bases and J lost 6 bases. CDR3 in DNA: TGCGCCAGCAGCTTGGTGGGACAGGGGGCCTTGGATACGCAGTATTTT. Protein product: CASSLVGQGALDTQYF.

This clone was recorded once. The CDR3 DNA sequence: TGTGCTAGTGGTTTGGTACGGGAAGGGGGCAGTCGGGGTAACTATGGCTACACCTTC. Translation gives CASGLVREGGSRGNYGYTF. The gene calls are TRBV12-5 and TRBJ1-2; 7 bases align to TRBD1. The V segment lost 0 bases and the J segment 1 base; nucleotides outside the gene matches: 14. Germline V gives CDR1 LGHNT, CDR2 FRNRAP. The CDR3 is made up of 19 amino acids.

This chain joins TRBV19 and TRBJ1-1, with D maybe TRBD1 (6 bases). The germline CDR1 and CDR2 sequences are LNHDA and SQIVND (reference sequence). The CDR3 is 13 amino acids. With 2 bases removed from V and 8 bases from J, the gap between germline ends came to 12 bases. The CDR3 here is CASSIRTALEAFF. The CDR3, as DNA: TGTGCCAGTAGTATAAGGACAGCGCTGGAAGCTTTCTTT.